Reported below is one TCR beta chain. In the authors' workflow: Amplification with reference gene primers provided the estimates of nucleated cell counts. Sequencing was performed with immunoSEQ multiplex PCR; in TCRdb, only in-frame clones are kept and a portion is missing. The V and J calls and clone size were taken over from that table, and D and trimming were inferred from the DNA. The sample lists 200,000 to 300,000 clones, around 84% seen once, with 4.2% in the top ten. V lost 3 bases to trimming and J lost 14 bases, with 16 bases between them. This CDR3 is 12 amino acids long. The V gene's germline CDR1 is LGHDT and CDR2 YNNKEL (reference sequence). This record belongs to a study of blood T cell repertoires in COVID-19.

The sample taken for sequencing was peripheral blood. The V call is TRBV3-1 (or the pseudogene TRBV3-2), the J call TRBJ2-5; TRBD2 is a possible D gene (7 bases). The sequence was obtained from a man in his 60s with acute or convalescent COVID-19. This chain's CDR3 is CASSQAGGPPYF. Here the CDR3 DNA reads TGTGCCAGCAGCCAGGCCGGGGGGCCGCCATACTTC.